The present entry profiles one T cell receptor beta chain with its context. The antigen remains undetermined. The sample carries other DNA sequences with the same CDR3. This sample is part of a study of graft-versus-host responses after intestinal transplantation. Turning to the study itself: Anti-thymocyte globulin induction preceded approximately three years of tacrolimus and steroid maintenance in all recipients.

This CDR3 contains 14 residues. Generated by immunoSEQ multiplex PCR, the TCRdb table keeps only in-frame clones and is missing some. The sample carries about 70,000 clones, 94% recorded once. The clonotype comes from a human donor who received an intestinal transplant. The sequences come from unstimulated CD8+ T cells sorted from spleen or lymph node cells, collected before intestinal transplant. V usage is TRBV21-1 and J usage is TRBJ2-1; the DNA was not compared with TRBD1, the D call given in the table. TRBV21-1 is classified as a pseudogene. CDR3 nucleotide sequence: TGTGCCAGCTCTTCAAACAGCCCTCACAATGAGCAGTTCTTC. It is translated as CASSSNSPHNEQFF.